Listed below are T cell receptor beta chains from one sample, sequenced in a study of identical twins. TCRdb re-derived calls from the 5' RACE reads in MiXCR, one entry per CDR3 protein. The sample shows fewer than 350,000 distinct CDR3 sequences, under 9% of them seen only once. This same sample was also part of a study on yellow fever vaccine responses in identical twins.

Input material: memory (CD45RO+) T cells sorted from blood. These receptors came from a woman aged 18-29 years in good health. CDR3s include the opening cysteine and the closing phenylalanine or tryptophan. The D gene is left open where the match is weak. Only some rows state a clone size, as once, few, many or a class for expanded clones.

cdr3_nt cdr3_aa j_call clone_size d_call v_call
TGCAGCCCACCCGAAGACGGACTAGCGGTTTACAATGAGCAGTTCTTC CSPPEDGLAVYNEQFF TRBJ2-1 NA TRBD2 TRBV29-1
TGCAGTGCTCCTTACCAGCATTGGGGGAACACTGAAGCTTTCTTT CSAPYQHWGNTEAFF TRBJ1-1 NA NA TRBV20-1
TGTGCCATCAGTGAGGGAGGGGGTGGAGAAGAGCAGTACTTC CAISEGGGGEEQYF TRBJ2-7 many NA TRBV10-3
TGTGCCAGCAGCTTATTCGAGGGCTACACCTTC CASSLFEGYTF TRBJ1-2 many NA TRBV7-2
TGTGCCAGCAGTGAGACAGGGGGCCGGGGCTACACCTTC CASSETGGRGYTF TRBJ1-2 many TRBD1 TRBV12-3/TRBV12-4
TGTGCCAGCACCTTAGAACGTGTCGGTTCACCCCTCCACTTT CASTLERVGSPLHF TRBJ1-6 NA NA TRBV7-8
TGTGCCAGCAGCCAAAATACAGGGATTCGAGGGGCTTTCTTT CASSQNTGIRGAFF TRBJ1-1 few NA TRBV3-1
TGTGCCAGCAGCTCCACTGTGGGCCGGGAGCAGTACTTC CASSSTVGREQYF TRBJ2-7 NA NA TRBV11-2
TGCAGTGCTAGAGTTAGCGGGACGACGGGGGAGACCCAGTACTTC CSARVSGTTGETQYF TRBJ2-5 few TRBD2 TRBV20-1
TGTGCCAGCAGCTCCCCGACTAGCGGGAGGGAGTATTTT CASSSPTSGREYF TRBJ2-3 few TRBD2 TRBV7-2
TGCAGTGCTAGAGATTATGTGCGTCGGGACACTGAAGCTTTCTTT CSARDYVRRDTEAFF TRBJ1-1 many NA TRBV20-1
TGTGCCAGCAGTCGTCCTCTTGGCGGGGGGGGAGAGACCCAGTACTTC CASSRPLGGGGETQYF TRBJ2-5 few TRBD2 TRBV6-1
TGTGCCAGCAGTTTAGATCTGAATACGCAGTATTTT CASSLDLNTQYF TRBJ2-3 many NA TRBV12-3/TRBV12-4
TGTGCCAGCAGCCCCGGACAGCGTACCTACGAGCAGTACTTC CASSPGQRTYEQYF TRBJ2-7 few NA TRBV9
TGTGCCAGCAGCCAAGTGTTTGGGGGCGCATACCCTGAAGCTTTCTTT CASSQVFGGAYPEAFF TRBJ1-1 NA NA TRBV14
TGCAGTGCCCTAAAAGGACAGGGCGCCTACGAGCAGTACTTC CSALKGQGAYEQYF TRBJ2-7 few TRBD1 TRBV20-1
TGTGCCAGCAGTTTATTAGCGGGAGGGGAGACCCAGTACTTC CASSLLAGGETQYF TRBJ2-5 many TRBD2 TRBV12-3/TRBV12-4
TGTGCCACCAGTGATGGGAACTTTGGGACAGGGTCCTACAATGAGCAGTTCTTC CATSDGNFGTGSYNEQFF TRBJ2-1 many TRBD1 TRBV24-1
TGTGCCAGCACCCCTGGGAACACCATATATTTT CASTPGNTIYF TRBJ1-3 few NA TRBV12-3/TRBV12-4
TGTGCCAGCAGCCAGACAGGAAGGAAGAACACTGAAGCTTTCTTT CASSQTGRKNTEAFF TRBJ1-1 many NA TRBV14
TGCAGTGCTAGAGTAGGGGAGAAACTTAAAGTTGGCTCCTATAATTCACCCCTCCACTTT CSARVGEKLKVGSYNSPLHF TRBJ1-6 NA NA TRBV20-1
TGCGCCAGCAGCTTGAGGTCTAGCGCCCGGAATGAGCAGTTCTTC CASSLRSSARNEQFF TRBJ2-1 NA NA TRBV5-1
TGTGCCAGCAGTGAAAATCCGGGACTAGCGGGAGAGACCCAGTACTTC CASSENPGLAGETQYF TRBJ2-5 many TRBD2 TRBV25-1
TGTGCCAGCAGGGGGGCGGCACAGGGGGGTCAGCCCCAGCATTTT CASRGAAQGGQPQHF TRBJ1-5 few TRBD1 TRBV6-5
TGTGCCACCAGTGATTGGAGTTTCAGCTATGGCTACACCTTC CATSDWSFSYGYTF TRBJ1-2 few NA TRBV24-1
TGTGCCAGCAGCTTTGTTGGTCCCTACGAGCAGTACTTC CASSFVGPYEQYF TRBJ2-7 few NA TRBV12-3/TRBV12-4
TGCGCCAGCAGCTCCTTTTATCAAGAGACCCAGTACTTC CASSSFYQETQYF TRBJ2-5 many NA TRBV5-1
TGTGCCAGCAGTACAAAACAGGGAACCCAGCCCCAGCATTTT CASSTKQGTQPQHF TRBJ1-5 few NA TRBV6-1
TGCAGTGCTAGTAGGACAGGGATCACCTTC CSASRTGITF TRBJ1-2 NA TRBD1 TRBV20-1
TGTGCCAGCAGTCCTACCGGACTAGCGGTCTCCTACGAGCAGTACTTC CASSPTGLAVSYEQYF TRBJ2-7 many TRBD2 TRBV25-1
TGTGCCAGCAGCCCTTACCAGGGGGCCCGAACCTACGAGCAGTACTTC CASSPYQGARTYEQYF TRBJ2-7 NA TRBD1 TRBV5-6
TGCGCCAGCAGCTTGAGGGATGAGCAGTTCTTC CASSLRDEQFF TRBJ2-1 many NA TRBV5-1
TGTGCCAGTAGTATAGGGGTGCGGAACACTGAAGCTTTCTTT CASSIGVRNTEAFF TRBJ1-1 few NA TRBV19
TGCGCCAGCAGCTTGGTGGGTCGGGGAGGCACTGAAGCTTTCTTT CASSLVGRGGTEAFF TRBJ1-1 many NA TRBV5-1
TGTGCCAGCAGCTCCGGACTATCTAGCTCCTACAATGAGCAGTTCTTC CASSSGLSSSYNEQFF TRBJ2-1 few NA TRBV7-6
TGTGCCAGCAGGAAACCCCCTCTATCCCATAAGAGGAATGAGCAGTTCTTC CASRKPPLSHKRNEQFF TRBJ2-1 NA NA TRBV28
TGTGCCAGCAGCTTCCTAGCGGGAGGGGTGGATACGCAGTATTTT CASSFLAGGVDTQYF TRBJ2-3 few TRBD2 TRBV7-8
TGTGCCAGCAGCTCCCCGGGACTAATGGTTGAGCAGTTCTTC CASSSPGLMVEQFF TRBJ2-1 few TRBD2 TRBV5-4
TGTGCCAGCAGCCATCCCGGGACAATTCAAGAGACCCAGTACTTC CASSHPGTIQETQYF TRBJ2-5 many NA TRBV5-5
TGTGCCAGCAGCTCAAGAGTAACAGATACGCAGTATTTT CASSSRVTDTQYF TRBJ2-3 few NA TRBV28
TGTGCCAGTAGTCTCTCAGGGGGCACCTCCTACGAGCAGTACTTC CASSLSGGTSYEQYF TRBJ2-7 few TRBD1 TRBV19
TGTGCCAGCAGCTTAACCACAGGGGGCGACTACAATGAGCAGTTCTTC CASSLTTGGDYNEQFF TRBJ2-1 many TRBD1 TRBV5-6
TGTGCCAGCAGCCAACTAGGGGCTAGCGGGAGACCAGATACGCAGTATTTT CASSQLGASGRPDTQYF TRBJ2-3 few TRBD2 TRBV14
TGTGCCAGCGGGGGGGGCGGGAGCTCCTACAATGAGCAGTTCTTC CASGGGGSSYNEQFF TRBJ2-1 few NA TRBV12-3/TRBV12-4
TGTGCCACCAGCAGAGGAGGGAGGAGGCATGATCAGCCCCAGCATTTT CATSRGGRRHDQPQHF TRBJ1-5 few NA TRBV15
TGTGCCAGCACGGTCAGCGCGGGCTCTGGAAACACCATATATTTT CASTVSAGSGNTIYF TRBJ1-3 NA NA TRBV25-1
TGTGCCAGCAGCCAAGATGCAGAAGTGCCGTACGAGCAGTACTTC CASSQDAEVPYEQYF TRBJ2-7 many NA TRBV4-2
TGTGCCAGCAGCGTCCACAGTAGCTACAATGAGCAGTTCTTC CASSVHSSYNEQFF TRBJ2-1 NA NA TRBV9